This T cell receptor (beta chain) appears in the sequencing data of a study of glioma-infiltrating T cells. Findings of the study overall: Very few CDR3 sequences were shared between tissue and blood. Above-expected tissue-blood divergence occurred in all gliomas, most in low-grade ones.

Trimming removed 5 bases from V and 1 base from J; junction bases left unmatched: 2. This CDR3 contains 15 residues. Germline values: CDR1 MGHRA, CDR2 YSYEKL. About this clonotype itself: Its target is unknown.

Using RNA template, CDR3s of TCR alpha and beta were amplified with iRepertoire arm-PCR. Each CDR3 protein gets one entry after TCRdb re-called the multiplex PCR reads with MiXCR. This table holds 150,000 or so distinct CDR3 sequences, 35% to 50% found once. Input material: glioma tissue, nonneoplastic brain tissue, or PBMCs (not recorded which). The TCR comes from a human donor with low-grade glioma or glioblastoma, undergoing nonglioma brain surgery, or in good health (not recorded which). The chain employs TRBV4-1 and TRBJ2-7; 13 positions match TRBD2. The CDR3 DNA reads TGCGCCAGCAGCTGGGGACTAGCGGGATCCTACGAGCAGTACTTC. Translation: CASSWGLAGSYEQYF.